Shown below are 2 T cell receptor beta chains from a single sample sequenced in a study of T cells in Graves' hyperthyroidism and ophthalmopathy. The CDR3 regions of TCR beta were amplified from RNA transcripts. An initial round of RT-PCR targeting the TCR CDR3 relied on the HTBI primer set. TCRdb fed the multiplex PCR reads into MiXCR, producing one record per CDR3 protein. The sample records approximately 710,000 distinct CDR3 sequences, around a sixth being singletons. Sequencing input: blood. The receptors stem from a man aged 50-59 years with Graves' hyperthyroidism.

This chain uses TRBV30 with TRBJ1-5; perhaps TRBD1 as D (5 bases). Germline CDR1 and CDR2: GTSNPN and SVGIG (reference sequence). The CDR3 runs 15 residues. Deletions cut 0 bases from V and 5 bases from J, with 14 bases between. CDR3: CAWSVQSGGDQPQHF. The CDR3 coding sequence is TGTGCCTGGAGTGTACAATCGGGGGGGGATCAGCCCCAGCATTTT.

This clonotype was detected many times. V is TRBV29-1 and J is TRBJ2-7; no reliable D call. The CDR3 totals 13 residues. Deletions cut 4 bases from V and 2 bases from J, with 12 bases between. Germline V gives CDR1 SQVTM, CDR2 ANQGSEA. This CDR3 is CSVALVSAYEQYF. In DNA form, the CDR3 reads TGCAGCGTTGCGTTAGTTTCTGCCTACGAGCAGTACTTC.